Listed below are T cell receptor beta chains from one sample, sequenced in a study of T cells in Graves' hyperthyroidism and ophthalmopathy. MiXCR was run by TCRdb on the multiplex PCR reads, yielding one entry per CDR3 protein. This sample yields about 270,000 distinct CDR3 sequences, of which less than 30% are seen a single time; about 25% belongs to the top ten. Sequences were obtained from blood. Every receptor here comes from a man aged 40-55 years with Graves' hyperthyroidism that later progressed to Graves' ophthalmopathy. CDR3s include the opening cysteine and the closing phenylalanine or tryptophan. The D gene is left open where the match is weak. Clone size appears in some rows only: once, few, many, or a class for an expanded clone.

clone size: many; D gene: TRBD1; V gene: TRBV29-1; J gene: TRBJ1-1; CDR3 protein: CSAPGTGGLNTEAFF; CDR3 DNA: TGCAGTGCGCCCGGGACAGGGGGCTTGAACACTGAAGCTTTCTTT
clone size: NA; D gene: NA; V gene: TRBV6-1; J gene: TRBJ1-5; CDR3 protein: CASSEPAGVGNQPQHF; CDR3 DNA: TGTGCCAGCAGTGAACCCGCAGGGGTTGGCAATCAGCCCCAGCATTTT
clone size: many; D gene: NA; V gene: TRBV24-1; J gene: TRBJ2-5; CDR3 protein: CATSDQLEAAETQYF; CDR3 DNA: TGTGCCACCAGTGACCAACTGGAGGCCGCGGAGACCCAGTACTTC
clone size: NA; D gene: NA; V gene: TRBV9; J gene: TRBJ1-2; CDR3 protein: CASSVATDNYGYTF; CDR3 DNA: TGTGCCAGCAGCGTAGCGACAGACAACTATGGCTACACCTTC
clone size: few; D gene: NA; V gene: TRBV3-1; J gene: TRBJ1-3; CDR3 protein: CASSVNPGPRGSGNTIYF; CDR3 DNA: TGTGCCAGCAGCGTCAATCCGGGACCCCGCGGGAGTGGAAACACCATATATTTT
clone size: many; D gene: TRBD1; V gene: TRBV30; J gene: TRBJ2-7; CDR3 protein: CAWSLRQGNEQYF; CDR3 DNA: TGTGCCTGGAGCCTACGACAGGGGAACGAGCAGTACTTC
clone size: many; D gene: NA; V gene: TRBV12-3/TRBV12-4; J gene: TRBJ2-5; CDR3 protein: CASSYVGSGLLQETQYF; CDR3 DNA: TGTGCCAGCAGCTACGTAGGATCCGGACTCCTCCAAGAGACCCAGTACTTC
clone size: many; D gene: NA; V gene: TRBV14; J gene: TRBJ1-2; CDR3 protein: CASSDRDGYGYTF; CDR3 DNA: TGTGCCAGCAGCGACCGGGACGGCTATGGCTACACCTTC
clone size: many; D gene: NA; V gene: TRBV7-2; J gene: TRBJ1-1; CDR3 protein: CASSTESSGLVEAFF; CDR3 DNA: TGTGCCAGCAGCACCGAAAGCTCAGGGTTGGTTGAAGCTTTCTTT
clone size: many; D gene: NA; V gene: TRBV11-1; J gene: TRBJ1-5; CDR3 protein: CASSLASGGRGNQPQHF; CDR3 DNA: TGTGCCAGCAGCTTAGCGAGCGGGGGGCGAGGCAATCAGCCCCAGCATTTT
clone size: many; D gene: NA; V gene: TRBV5-1; J gene: TRBJ2-2; CDR3 protein: CASSSNVAEELFF; CDR3 DNA: TGCGCCAGCAGCTCCAATGTGGCAGAGGAGCTGTTTTTT
clone size: NA; D gene: NA; V gene: TRBV12-3/TRBV12-4; J gene: TRBJ1-1; CDR3 protein: CASSFGVLMNTEAFF; CDR3 DNA: TGTGCCAGCAGTTTCGGGGTCCTGATGAACACTGAAGCTTTCTTT
clone size: NA; D gene: NA; V gene: TRBV5-1; J gene: TRBJ1-5; CDR3 protein: CASRETVDQPQHF; CDR3 DNA: TGCGCCAGCAGAGAGACAGTCGATCAGCCCCAGCATTTT
clone size: many; D gene: TRBD2; V gene: TRBV9; J gene: TRBJ2-1; CDR3 protein: CASSVSGTINEQFF; CDR3 DNA: TGTGCCAGCAGCGTTAGCGGGACCATCAATGAGCAGTTCTTC
clone size: NA; D gene: TRBD2; V gene: TRBV27; J gene: TRBJ2-7; CDR3 protein: CASSLREGLYEQYF; CDR3 DNA: TGTGCCAGCAGTTTGCGGGAGGGCCTGTACGAGCAGTACTTC
clone size: many; D gene: NA; V gene: TRBV6-1; J gene: TRBJ1-2; CDR3 protein: CASSRQWRYYGYTF; CDR3 DNA: TGTGCCAGCAGTAGACAGTGGAGGTACTATGGCTACACCTTC
clone size: NA; D gene: TRBD2; V gene: TRBV11-1; J gene: TRBJ2-5; CDR3 protein: CASSLMGLAGVRETQYF; CDR3 DNA: TGTGCCAGCAGCCTCATGGGACTAGCGGGGGTGCGAGAGACCCAGTACTTC
clone size: NA; D gene: NA; V gene: TRBV20-1; J gene: TRBJ2-7; CDR3 protein: CSARDVTAGKIYEQYF; CDR3 DNA: TGCAGTGCTAGAGATGTGACGGCGGGAAAAATTTACGAGCAGTACTTC
clone size: many; D gene: TRBD1; V gene: TRBV30; J gene: TRBJ2-6; CDR3 protein: CAWGTGVTGANVLTF; CDR3 DNA: TGTGCCTGGGGCACAGGGGTCACTGGGGCCAACGTCCTGACTTTC
clone size: many; D gene: TRBD2; V gene: TRBV5-1; J gene: TRBJ2-7; CDR3 protein: CASSGTSGTSYEQYF; CDR3 DNA: TGCGCCAGCAGTGGGACTAGCGGGACTTCCTACGAGCAGTACTTC
clone size: many; D gene: TRBD1; V gene: TRBV28; J gene: TRBJ2-7; CDR3 protein: CAISTGGRYEQYF; CDR3 DNA: TGTGCCATATCGACAGGGGGCAGGTACGAGCAGTACTTC
clone size: many; D gene: NA; V gene: TRBV10-1; J gene: TRBJ2-7; CDR3 protein: CASSGTPYEQYF; CDR3 DNA: TGCGCCAGCAGCGGGACCCCCTACGAGCAGTACTTC
clone size: many; D gene: NA; V gene: TRBV2; J gene: TRBJ1-1; CDR3 protein: CASIWNTEAFF; CDR3 DNA: TGTGCCAGCATTTGGAACACTGAAGCTTTCTTT
clone size: many; D gene: TRBD2; V gene: TRBV11-3; J gene: TRBJ2-7; CDR3 protein: CASSSGTSGSSSYEQYF; CDR3 DNA: TGTGCCAGCAGCTCCGGGACTAGCGGGTCGAGCTCCTACGAGCAGTACTTC
clone size: many; D gene: TRBD1; V gene: TRBV27; J gene: TRBJ1-6; CDR3 protein: CASSSTGQGASPLHF; CDR3 DNA: TGTGCCAGCAGTTCTACGGGACAGGGGGCTTCACCCCTCCACTTT
clone size: few; D gene: TRBD1; V gene: TRBV7-6; J gene: TRBJ1-1; CDR3 protein: CASSLGFRDRDRGLRTEAFF; CDR3 DNA: TGTGCCAGCAGCTTAGGATTTAGAGACCGGGACAGGGGGCTTCGGACTGAAGCTTTCTTT
clone size: many; D gene: TRBD1; V gene: TRBV4-1; J gene: TRBJ1-2; CDR3 protein: CASSQDLRDSGYTF; CDR3 DNA: TGCGCCAGCAGCCAAGATCTCCGGGACAGTGGCTACACCTTC
clone size: many; D gene: NA; V gene: TRBV29-1; J gene: TRBJ2-4; CDR3 protein: CSGRFSAKNIQYF; CDR3 DNA: TGCAGCGGGAGGTTCTCGGCCAAAAACATTCAGTACTTC
clone size: many; D gene: NA; V gene: TRBV29-1; J gene: TRBJ2-3; CDR3 protein: CSVERIRTDTQYF; CDR3 DNA: TGCAGCGTTGAGAGGATACGCACAGATACGCAGTATTTT
clone size: few; D gene: NA; V gene: TRBV30; J gene: TRBJ1-5; CDR3 protein: CAWSVGVVGGQPQHF; CDR3 DNA: TGTGCCTGGAGTGTAGGGGTAGTGGGTGGTCAGCCCCAGCATTTT
clone size: many; D gene: NA; V gene: TRBV14; J gene: TRBJ1-2; CDR3 protein: CASSQDLPGAAGYTF; CDR3 DNA: TGTGCCAGCAGCCAAGATCTGCCAGGGGCCGCTGGCTACACCTTC
clone size: few; D gene: NA; V gene: TRBV27; J gene: TRBJ1-2; CDR3 protein: CASSYEGLPVTF; CDR3 DNA: TGTGCCAGCAGCTACGAGGGACTTCCAGTCACCTTC
clone size: many; D gene: NA; V gene: TRBV6-1; J gene: TRBJ1-1; CDR3 protein: CASNIQGEAFF; CDR3 DNA: TGTGCCAGCAACATACAGGGCGAAGCTTTCTTT
clone size: NA; D gene: NA; V gene: TRBV20-1; J gene: TRBJ1-2; CDR3 protein: CSASTIVYGYTF; CDR3 DNA: TGCAGTGCTTCCACAATCGTCTATGGCTACACCTTC
clone size: once; D gene: NA; V gene: TRBV6-5; J gene: TRBJ2-7; CDR3 protein: CASSYSTVGYSYEQYF; CDR3 DNA: TGTGCCAGCAGTTACTCGACGGTAGGGTACTCCTACGAGCAGTACTTC
clone size: NA; D gene: NA; V gene: TRBV28; J gene: TRBJ2-7; CDR3 protein: CASSSDDISYEQYF; CDR3 DNA: TGTGCCAGCAGTTCGGATGATATATCCTACGAGCAGTACTTC
clone size: once; D gene: NA; V gene: TRBV3-1; J gene: TRBJ2-7; CDR3 protein: CASSGTAYYEQYF; CDR3 DNA: TGTGCCAGCAGCGGGACGGCATACTACGAGCAGTACTTC
clone size: NA; D gene: NA; V gene: TRBV29-1; J gene: TRBJ2-7; CDR3 protein: CSALTGDSYEQYF; CDR3 DNA: TGCAGCGCCCTAACGGGGGACTCCTACGAGCAGTACTTC
clone size: many; D gene: NA; V gene: TRBV7-3; J gene: TRBJ1-1; CDR3 protein: CASSLTANTEAFF; CDR3 DNA: TGTGCCAGCAGCTTGACAGCGAACACTGAAGCTTTCTTT
clone size: once; D gene: NA; V gene: TRBV20-1; J gene: TRBJ1-2; CDR3 protein: CSAKHDYGYTF; CDR3 DNA: TGCAGTGCTAAGCACGACTATGGCTACACCTTC
clone size: many; D gene: TRBD2; V gene: TRBV6-5; J gene: TRBJ2-7; CDR3 protein: CASTYSGSPYEQYF; CDR3 DNA: TGTGCCAGCACTTATAGCGGGAGTCCCTACGAGCAGTACTTC
clone size: many; D gene: NA; V gene: TRBV27; J gene: TRBJ2-7; CDR3 protein: CASHPAGSSYEQYF; CDR3 DNA: TGTGCCAGCCATCCCGCAGGGAGCTCCTACGAGCAGTACTTC
clone size: many; D gene: NA; V gene: TRBV5-1; J gene: TRBJ1-1; CDR3 protein: CASSLNREAGMNTEAFF; CDR3 DNA: TGCGCCAGCAGCTTGAACAGGGAAGCCGGCATGAACACTGAAGCTTTCTTT
clone size: many; D gene: NA; V gene: TRBV2; J gene: TRBJ1-5; CDR3 protein: CASSTLGGAQPQHF; CDR3 DNA: TGTGCCAGCAGTACACTAGGGGGGGCTCAGCCCCAGCATTTT
clone size: NA; D gene: NA; V gene: TRBV19; J gene: TRBJ2-7; CDR3 protein: CASSPTDGYEQYF; CDR3 DNA: TGTGCCAGTAGTCCCACGGACGGTTACGAGCAGTACTTC